Below, 28 T cell receptor beta chains from the same sample are listed, as sequenced in a study of blood T cell repertoires in COVID-19. The table came from immunoSEQ multiplex PCR; TCRdb's copy has only in-frame clones and leaves some out. The table shows over 150,000 clones, with about 88% occurring only once. The sequenced sample was peripheral blood. The receptors here all came from a man in his forties with acute or convalescent COVID-19.

This sequence joins TRBV23-1 and TRBJ1-1, with 9 bases aligning to TRBD1. TRBV23-1 is known as an ORF, though its function is uncertain. This CDR3 comprises 15 residues. V lost 2 bases and J lost 1; bases outside the gene matches: 2. The CDR3: CASSQRGQGNTEAFF. Written as DNA, the CDR3 is TGCGCCAGCAGTCAAAGGGGACAGGGGAACACTGAAGCTTTCTTT.

This chain connects TRBV5-1 to TRBJ2-5, with D tentatively TRBD2 (6 bases). CDR3 length: 15 residues. Germline CDR1 and CDR2: SGHRS and YFSETQ. V lost 1 base and J 4 bases, leaving 14 bases between the germline ends. Here the CDR3 DNA reads TGCGCCAGCAGCTTGTCGGCGGGGCTTAGAGAGACCCAGTACTTC. It yields the protein CASSLSAGLRETQYF.

The V and J genes are TRBV7-8 and TRBJ1-5; 9 positions match TRBD1. J gave up 3 bases and V 5 bases, and 11 bases lay outside the gene matches. This CDR3 contains 17 residues. The germline CDR1 and CDR2 sequences are SGHVS and FQNEAQ. CDR3 nucleotides: TGTGCCAGCAGCCCAAATACCGGGACAGGGAACAATCAGCCCCAGCATTTT. This translates into CASSPNTGTGNNQPQHF.

The chain links TRBV11-2 to TRBJ2-5; 8 bases match TRBD1. Germline CDR1 and CDR2: SGHAT and FQNNGV. J gave up 5 bases and V 5 bases, and 10 bases lay outside the gene matches. The CDR3 is 15 amino acids. CDR3 amino acids: CASSPQGGPSETQYF. The CDR3 bases are TGTGCCAGCAGCCCACAGGGGGGCCCCTCCGAGACCCAGTACTTC. The full variable domain, completed using reference TRBV11-2 and TRBJ2-5, is EAGVAQSPRYKIIEKRQSVAFWCNPISGHATLYWYQQILGQGPKLLIQFQNNGVVDDSQLPKDRFSAERLKGVDSTLKIQPAKLEDSAVYLCASSPQGGPSETQYFGPGTRLLVL.

This sequence joins TRBV4-2 and TRBJ1-1, with TRBD1 matching 10 bases. This CDR3 is built from 16 residues. V gave up 0 bases and J gave up 6 bases; unmatched junction bases: 7. Germline V gives CDR1 LGHNA, CDR2 YNFKEQ. CDR3 in amino acids: CASSQDRDRGWSEAFF. The CDR3 nucleotides are TGTGCCAGCAGCCAAGATAGGGACAGGGGTTGGTCTGAAGCTTTCTTT.

This clone appeared a few times. This chain uses TRBV25-1 with TRBJ1-4; 9 bases line up with TRBD1. The CDR3 contains 15 residues. CDR1 and CDR2 from the germline V gene are MGHDK and SYGVNS. Trimming at V came to 3 bases and at J to 7 bases, leaving 6 bases not matched to a gene. CDR3 region: CASSETGTGLEKLFF. The CDR3 DNA reads TGTGCCAGCAGTGAGACCGGGACAGGGCTTGAAAAACTGTTTTTT.

The rearrangement links TRBV7-2 to TRBJ2-7; TRBD1 agrees at 8 bases. V trimming: 5 bases; J trimming: 6 bases; junction bases outside the gene matches: 15. The CDR3 is 16 amino acids. Germline assignment: CDR1 SGHTA and CDR2 FQGNSA. The CDR3: CASSAGQGVVLLEQYF. The CDR3 region has the DNA TGTGCCAGCAGCGCCGGACAGGGTGTTGTGTTGCTCGAGCAGTACTTC.

V gene TRBV19 combines with J gene TRBJ2-3; tentative D call: TRBD1 (5 bases). Between the trimmed V and J ends, which lost 6 bases and 0 bases, there was a span of 22 bases. The CDR3 sequence is 18 residues long. In germline, CDR1 is LNHDA, CDR2 SQIVND (reference sequence). The CDR3 DNA reads TGTGCCAGTAGCGTCTGGATCGTAAACAGGCGTAGCACAGATACGCAGTATTTT. Its translation is CASSVWIVNRRSTDTQYF.

This rearrangement joins TRBV5-1 to TRBJ2-5, with 8 bases that match TRBD1. CDR3 length equals 14 residues. V shed 1 base, J shed 10 bases, and the junction held 9 bases outside the gene matches. CDR1 is SGHRS, CDR2 YFSETQ, per germline. Here the CDR3 DNA reads TGCGCCAGCAGCTTGTCGGCACAGGGGGTGTTCCAGTACTTC. Translation gives CASSLSAQGVFQYF.

The chain combines TRBV28 with TRBJ1-5; no clear D gene. Trimming cost V 5 bases and J 2 bases, with 13 bases left between them. The germline V gene has CDR1 MDHEN and CDR2 SYDVKM. CDR3 length equals 15 residues. CDR3 in DNA: TGTGCCAGCAGTGCAACAGATATCGGCAATCAGCCCCAGCATTTT. It encodes CASSATDIGNQPQHF.

The V and J genes are TRBV6-2 or TRBV6-3 and TRBJ1-5; 7 positions agree with TRBD1. After removal of 5 bases from V and 7 bases from J, the junction contained 11 bases not matched to a gene. Germline V gene data show CDR1 as MNHEY and CDR2 as SVGEGT. The CDR3 has 15 amino acids. The chain's CDR3 is CASSQIYRGTQPQHF. The CDR3 nucleotides read TGTGCCAGCAGTCAGATCTACAGGGGAACGCAGCCCCAGCATTTT.

The rearrangement uses TRBV28 and TRBJ1-6, with 12 bases lining up with TRBD1. Germline values: CDR1 MDHEN, CDR2 SYDVKM. Trimming at V came to 4 bases and at J to 14 bases, leaving 6 bases not matched to a gene. The CDR3 totals 14 residues. CDR3 protein: CASSYRDRGPTLHF. In nucleotides, the CDR3 is TGTGCCAGCAGTTACCGGGACAGGGGGCCAACCCTCCACTTT.

The chain has TRBV2 and TRBJ2-1; D ambiguous. Germline V lookup: CDR1 SNHLY, CDR2 FYNNEI. V was trimmed by 6 bases and J by 7 bases, leaving 10 bases between them. CDR3 length: 12 residues. The CDR3 region has the DNA TGTGCCAGCAGGTTAATAATGAATGAGCAGTTCTTC. It encodes CASRLIMNEQFF.

The chain carries TRBV5-1 and TRBJ2-7; 9 bases line up with TRBD1. The germline CDR1 and CDR2 sequences are SGHRS and YFSETQ. The CDR3 spans 16 residues. Trimming took 0 bases from V and 5 from J; bases not matched to a gene: 9. CDR3 loop: CASSLAGGTGINEQYF. The DNA of the CDR3 is TGCGCCAGCAGCTTGGCCGGAGGGACAGGGATCAACGAGCAGTACTTC. Full variable domain (outside the CDR3, taken from reference TRBV5-1 and TRBJ2-7): KAGVTQTPRYLIKTRGQQVTLSCSPISGHRSVSWYQQTPGQGLQFLFEYFSETQRNKGNFPGRFSGRQFSNSRSEMNVSTLELGDSALYLCASSLAGGTGINEQYFGPGTRLTVT.

With regard to this clone: Other DNA sequences of this sample code for an identical CDR3. This chain uses TRBV6-5 with TRBJ1-1, with 7 positions matching TRBD1. The CDR3 sequence is 14 residues long. Germline lookup yields CDR1 MNHEY and CDR2 SVGAGI. V lost 6 bases and J lost 5; bases outside the gene matches: 9. This chain's CDR3 is CASRETGRRTEAFF. CDR3 in DNA: TGTGCCAGCAGGGAGACAGGGCGGCGGACTGAAGCTTTCTTT.

The V and J genes are TRBV6-5 and TRBJ1-2; 8 bases are a match to TRBD1. The CDR3 extends over 14 amino acids. CDR1 and CDR2 (germline): MNHEY, SVGAGI. J was trimmed by 5 bases and V by 8 bases; bases with no gene match: 10. CDR3 DNA sequence: TGTGCCAGCTTTATGACAGGGGCAGGGTATGGCTACACCTTC. Its translation is CASFMTGAGYGYTF.

The chain employs TRBV24-1 and TRBJ1-2; no firm D call. V lost 3 bases and J lost 1, with 8 bases in between. Germline V gene sequence: CDR1 KGHDR, CDR2 SFDVKD. There are 14 residues in the CDR3. The CDR3 nucleotides are TGTGCCACCAGTGATGAGGGTGTTAACTATGGCTACACCTTC. Its protein is CATSDEGVNYGYTF.

CDR3 sequence (DNA): TGTGCCAGCAAGTGGGAGAACACCATATATTTT. Protein: CASKWENTIYF. V and J are TRBV6-5 and TRBJ1-3; D is unresolved. Trimming stripped 7 bases from V and 7 bases from J, with 8 bases between. This CDR3 is 11 amino acids long. Germline CDR1 MNHEY, CDR2 SVGAGI.

The CDR3 region is CASSPGVGYETQYF. The DNA for the CDR3 is TGTGCCAGCAGCCCGGGGGTAGGGTATGAGACCCAGTACTTC. This chain joins TRBV7-2 and TRBJ2-5; weak D call: TRBD2 (6 bases). The length of the CDR3 is 14 residues. Germline V gene sequence: CDR1 SGHTA, CDR2 FQGNSA. V shed 5 bases and J shed 5 bases, with 15 bases lying between them. The variable domain in full, completed from reference TRBV7-2 and TRBJ2-5, reads GAGVSQSPSNKVTEKGKDVELRCDPISGHTALYWYRQSLGQGLEFLIYFQGNSAPDKSGLPSDRFSAERTGGSVSTLTIQRTQQEDSAVYLCASSPGVGYETQYFGPGTRLLVL.

The chain couples TRBV7-8 to TRBJ1-1, with 9 nucleotides matching TRBD1. The ends lost 2 bases at V and 5 bases at J; junction bases unmatched: 12. Germline CDR1 and CDR2: SGHVS and FQNEAQ. The CDR3 sequence is 17 residues long. CDR3 sequence: CASSLFADRGRETEAFF. The CDR3 region has the DNA TGTGCCAGCAGCTTATTTGCGGACAGGGGACGGGAAACTGAAGCTTTCTTT.

This clone was picked up a small number of times. The chain is built from TRBV12-3 or TRBV12-4 and TRBJ1-2; no firm D call. This CDR3 has 12 amino acids. Trimming removed 3 bases at V and 7 bases at J, with 9 bases between. CDR3 region: CASSLTFAGYTF. In nucleotides, the CDR3 is TGTGCCAGCAGTTTGACTTTTGCTGGCTACACCTTC.

V is TRBV14 and J is TRBJ2-3, with unresolved D. The CDR3 runs 14 residues. Trimming removed 7 bases from V and 3 bases from J, with 14 bases in between. Germline V gene data show CDR1 as SGHDN and CDR2 as FVKESK. This CDR3 is CASKARFRTDTQYF. CDR3 nucleotide sequence: TGTGCCAGCAAGGCGCGGTTTCGGACAGATACGCAGTATTTT.

This clone was observed a few times. V usage is TRBV2 and J usage is TRBJ1-2; D gene ambiguous. Germline V CDR1 and CDR2: SNHLY, FYNNEI. The ends were cut back, 2 bases at V and 8 bases at J, with 15 bases in the middle. This CDR3 contains 14 residues. This CDR3 is CASSEMRVSSGYTF. As DNA, the CDR3 is TGTGCCAGCAGTGAAATGAGGGTCTCAAGCGGCTACACCTTC.

The table lists this clone with a few counts. This chain joins TRBV6-2 or TRBV6-3 and TRBJ2-7; D gene ambiguous. This CDR3 is built from 12 residues. Looked up from germline, CDR1 is MNHEY and CDR2 is SVGEGT. V lost 2 bases, J lost 4 bases, and 6 bases lay in between. This CDR3 reads CASSYVTYEQYF. The CDR3 DNA sequence: TGTGCCAGCAGTTACGTGACTTACGAGCAGTACTTC.

This clone was seen a few times. The chain recombines TRBV7-9 with TRBJ2-7; D remains unclear. In germline, CDR1 is SEHNR, CDR2 FQNEAQ (reference sequence). Trimming removed 4 bases from V and 4 bases from J, with 17 bases in between. The CDR3 consists of 15 residues. DNA for the CDR3: TGTGCCAGCAGCTCGGAACAGTCAGTTTTTTACGAGCAGTACTTC. Protein: CASSSEQSVFYEQYF.

J is TRBJ1-5 and V is TRBV3-1 (or the pseudogene TRBV3-2); the match to TRBD1 covers 10 bases. Germline V lookup: CDR1 LGHDT, CDR2 YNNKEL (reference sequence). CDR3 length: 16 amino acids. Trimming at V came to 6 bases and at J to 6 bases, leaving 11 bases not matched to a gene. In DNA, the CDR3 is TGTGCCAGCAGAGTGAGGGACAGGGGAGGAAGTCAGCCCCAGCATTTT. Amino acid sequence: CASRVRDRGGSQPQHF.

The chain joins TRBV9 to TRBJ2-1; D might be TRBD1 (6 bases). Per the germline V gene, CDR1 is SGDLS and CDR2 is YYNGEE. The CDR3 length is 14 residues. V was pared by 2 bases and J by 5 bases, with 11 bases between. The CDR3 DNA is TGTGCCAGCAGCGTCGGGACATCCAACAATGAGCAGTTCTTC. Translated: CASSVGTSNNEQFF.

J is TRBJ2-1 and V is TRBV9, with 8 bases lining up with TRBD1. Germline V CDR1 and CDR2: SGDLS, YYNGEE. V lost 0 bases, J lost 3 bases, and 2 bases stayed unmatched. This CDR3 is built from 15 residues. The CDR3 loop is CASSVAGGVYNEQFF. The DNA of the CDR3 is TGTGCCAGCAGCGTAGCAGGGGGCGTCTACAATGAGCAGTTCTTC.